This T cell receptor (beta chain) comes out of a study of CD8+CD57+ T cells in acquired aplastic anemia. The CDR3 has 16 amino acids. From germline, CDR1 is DFQATT and CDR2 SNEGSKA (reference sequence). V shed 4 bases, J shed 7 bases, and the junction held 8 bases outside the gene matches. The template used for profiling TCR beta VDJ and CDR3 was genomic DNA. TCRdb independently ran MiXCR on the reads; one entry per CDR3 protein. The top ten hold roughly 50% of the sample, which has approximately 190,000 distinct CDR3 sequences, around 65% seen once. The chain has TRBV20-1 and TRBJ2-1, with 15 bases matching TRBD2. The sequence was obtained from a human donor with severe aplastic anemia or a healthy control (not recorded which). The sequencing sample was made of sorted CD4+, CD8+, or CD8+CD57+ T cells (not recorded which) from PBMCs. The CDR3, as DNA: TGCAGTGCTATCCCCGGACTAGCGGGGGGGCGAAATGAGCAGTTCTTC. Its translation: CSAIPGLAGGRNEQFF.